One sample yielded the 27 T cell receptor beta chains listed below, sequenced in a study of shared clonotypes between healthy human individuals. The table came from immunoSEQ multiplex PCR; TCRdb's copy has only in-frame clones and leaves some out. The data hold roughly 2 million clones, with approximately 96% observed a single time. Sequences were obtained from naive CD4+ T cells sorted from blood. As for subset: CD45RA+ positively selected. These receptors were collected from a young man in good health.

The chain couples TRBV28 to TRBJ2-3, with 7 bases lining up with TRBD1. After removal of 7 bases from V and 1 base from J, the junction contained 5 bases not matched to a gene. The germline CDR1 and CDR2 sequences are MDHEN and SYDVKM. The CDR3 runs to 14 residues. Here the CDR3 reads CASTQQGGTDTQYF. The CDR3 region has the DNA TGTGCCAGCACCCAGCAGGGGGGCACAGATACGCAGTATTTT.

This clone was counted once. Other nucleotide sequences in the sample specify the same CDR3. The chain links TRBV5-1 to TRBJ2-5, with a tentative D call TRBD1 (5 bases). Between the trimmed V and J ends, which lost 0 bases and 5 bases, there was a span of 8 bases. CDR1 is SGHRS, CDR2 YFSETQ, per germline. CDR3 size: 13 residues. The CDR3 sequence: CASSLANRETQYF. CDR3 DNA sequence: TGCGCCAGCAGCTTGGCCAACAGGGAGACCCAGTACTTC.

This clone has just one count. The chain recombines TRBV25-1 with TRBJ1-5; D is possibly TRBD1 (5 bases). CDR1 and CDR2 (germline): MGHDK, SYGVNS. This CDR3 comprises 14 residues. V lost 3 bases to trimming and J lost 6 bases, with 12 bases between them. CDR3 in DNA: TGTGCCAGCAGTGATTCAGGGATTGCTCAGCCCCAGCATTTT. As protein: CASSDSGIAQPQHF.

Details on this clone: The sample carries other DNA sequences with the same CDR3. This sequence joins TRBV6-5 and TRBJ1-3; D is ambiguous. The germline V gene encodes CDR1 MNHEY and CDR2 SVGAGI. This CDR3 region has 13 residues. The V end lost 6 bases, the J end lost 0 bases, and 6 bases lay between the germline ends. The CDR3 sequence: CASSRSSGNTIYF. DNA of the CDR3: TGTGCCAGCAGCCGAAGCTCTGGAAACACCATATATTTT.

The chain carries TRBV29-1 and TRBJ2-2; 10 nucleotides agree with TRBD2. Germline lookup yields CDR1 SQVTM and CDR2 ANQGSEA. V trimming: 4 bases; J trimming: 3 bases; junction bases outside the gene matches: 2. CDR3 length: 14 amino acids. The CDR3, as DNA: TGCAGCGTTGGACTAGCGGGCTACACCGGGGAGCTGTTTTTT. It encodes CSVGLAGYTGELFF.

The gene calls are TRBV7-3 and TRBJ2-3; 8 bases fit TRBD2. Germline V gives CDR1 SGHTA, CDR2 FQGTGA. Unmatched junction bases numbered 3, after V lost 2 bases and J lost 2 bases. The CDR3 runs 15 residues. The CDR3: CASSLAGGYTDTQYF. DNA of the CDR3: TGTGCCAGCAGCTTAGCGGGGGGATACACAGATACGCAGTATTTT.

The chain employs TRBV10-2 and TRBJ1-2; 7 bases fit TRBD1. Per the germline V gene, CDR1 is WSHSY and CDR2 is SAAADI. The ends lost 3 bases at V and 9 bases at J; junction bases unmatched: 13. This CDR3 has 15 amino acids. The CDR3 DNA reads as TGCGCCAGCAGTGACGGACAGGCGACCATGTCAAGCTACACCTTC. Encoded protein: CASSDGQATMSSYTF.

The chain employs TRBV21-1 and TRBJ2-3; the DNA was not used to check the table's D call, TRBD1. TRBV21-1 is a pseudogene segment. The CDR3 length is 16 residues. The DNA of the CDR3 is TGTGCCAGCAGCAAAACACCCCGATCTAGCACAGATACGCAGTATTTT. Translation: CASSKTPRSSTDTQYF.

The V call is TRBV7-9, the J call TRBJ2-7; the match to TRBD2 covers 10 bases. CDR3 size: 15 residues. The trim removed 1 base at V and 2 bases at J, leaving 2 bases unmatched. The germline CDR1 and CDR2 sequences are SEHNR and FQNEAQ (reference sequence). The CDR3 coding sequence is TGTGCCAGCAGCTTAGGGAGCGGGAGGGCCTACGAGCAGTACTTC. Translating gives CASSLGSGRAYEQYF.

V and J are TRBV9 and TRBJ2-2; TRBD1 aligns across 9 bases. Germline CDR1 is SGDLS and CDR2 is YYNGEE. Trimming took 3 bases from V and 4 from J; bases not matched to a gene: 10. The CDR3 is made up of 17 amino acids. CDR3 protein: CASSGLNRGLFTGELFF. The CDR3 DNA reads as TGTGCCAGCAGCGGGCTTAACAGGGGGCTTTTCACCGGGGAGCTGTTTTTT.

V gene TRBV27 combines with J gene TRBJ2-5; D is perhaps TRBD1 (6 bases). The germline gives CDR1 MNHEY, CDR2 SMNVEV (reference sequence). This CDR3 comprises 15 residues. Trimming shortened V by 5 bases and J by 0 bases, and 13 bases separated the two germline ends. The CDR3 sequence: CASSHTRDNQETQYF. CDR3 bases: TGTGCCAGCAGTCACACCCGGGACAACCAAGAGACCCAGTACTTC.

CDR3 protein: CASSLGRDSNQPQHF. CDR3 DNA sequence: TGCGCCAGCAGCTTGGGGAGGGATAGCAATCAGCCCCAGCATTTT. J is TRBJ1-5 and V is TRBV5-1; D not resolved. Trimming cost V 0 bases and J 0 bases, with 7 bases left between them. This CDR3 comprises 15 residues. Looked up from germline, CDR1 is SGHRS and CDR2 is YFSETQ. Full variable domain (rest looked up from reference TRBV5-1 and TRBJ1-5): KAGVTQTPRYLIKTRGQQVTLSCSPISGHRSVSWYQQTPGQGLQFLFEYFSETQRNKGNFPGRFSGRQFSNSRSEMNVSTLELGDSALYLCASSLGRDSNQPQHFGDGTRLSIL.

This clone appeared a single time. The chain couples TRBV29-1 to TRBJ1-3; D not resolved. Germline CDR1 reads SQVTM; CDR2 reads ANQGSEA. This CDR3 spans 13 amino acids. Trimming stripped 7 bases from V and 0 bases from J, with 10 bases between. The CDR3 region has the DNA TGCAGCGCCCGGGTTCCCTCTGGAAACACCATATATTTT. As protein: CSARVPSGNTIYF.

The rearrangement uses TRBV4-1 and TRBJ2-3; D gene unclear. Per germline, CDR1 MGHRA and CDR2 YSYEKL. Trimming stripped 0 bases from V and 6 bases from J, with 16 bases between. This CDR3 comprises 16 residues. CDR3: CASSQEAPPNTDTQYF. CDR3 nucleotide sequence: TGCGCCAGCAGCCAAGAAGCCCCCCCCAACACGGATACGCAGTATTTT.

This sequence joins TRBV7-2 and TRBJ2-3, with D possibly matching TRBD1 (8 bases). The CDR3 totals 16 residues. CDR1 and CDR2 (germline): SGHTA, FQGNSA. V was shortened by 3 bases and J by 2 bases, with 15 bases between the two germline ends. The CDR3 is CASSFNRGGTTDTQYF. CDR3 DNA sequence: TGTGCCAGCAGCTTTAACAGGGGGGGGACCACAGATACGCAGTATTTT.

About this clone itself: Other nucleotide sequences from this sample produce the same CDR3. The chain uses TRBV28 and TRBJ1-1; unclear D gene. V was trimmed by 4 bases and J by 0 bases, leaving 9 bases between them. The CDR3 extends over 14 amino acids. Per germline, CDR1 MDHEN and CDR2 SYDVKM. CDR3 amino acids: CASSSRALNTEAFF. The CDR3 nucleotides read TGTGCCAGCAGTTCTCGGGCGCTGAACACTGAAGCTTTCTTT.

The chain has TRBV28 and TRBJ2-7; 12 bases match TRBD2. The CDR3 is 15 residues long. Germline-derived CDR1 and CDR2 are MDHEN and SYDVKM. With V trimmed by 6 bases and J by 7 bases, 10 bases remained unmatched. CDR3 protein: CASSLTSGGRNEQYF. CDR3 coding DNA: TGTGCCAGCAGCCTTACTAGCGGGGGGCGGAATGAGCAGTACTTC.

This chain connects TRBV6-1 to TRBJ1-1; no definite D call. The CDR3 covers 13 residues. Germline CDR1 MNHNS, CDR2 SASEGT. The CDR3 sequence: CAGHGGVNTEAFF. In nucleotides, the CDR3 is TGTGCAGGGCATGGCGGGGTGAACACTGAAGCTTTCTTT.

This rearrangement joins TRBV7-2 to TRBJ1-6, with TRBD1 identical over 8 bases. The CDR3 extends over 14 amino acids. The germline V gene has CDR1 SGHTA and CDR2 FQGNSA. V was pared by 3 bases and J by 9 bases, with 4 bases of the junction left unmatched. CDR3 sequence (DNA): TGTGCCAGCAGCTTGGACAGGGCGGGTTCACCCCTCCACTTT. It yields the protein CASSLDRAGSPLHF.

The chain recombines TRBV6-6 with TRBJ1-3; D unclear. The length of the CDR3 is 13 residues. V lost 5 bases and J lost 0, with 5 bases in between. Germline CDR1 is MNHNY and CDR2 is SVGAGI (reference sequence). This chain's CDR3 is CASSQLSGNTIYF. As DNA, the CDR3 is TGTGCCAGCAGTCAGCTCTCTGGAAACACCATATATTTT.

With regard to this clone: Other DNA sequences in the same sample also yield this CDR3. The V call is TRBV4-1, the J call TRBJ1-1, with TRBD1 as a possible D gene (5 bases). The V gene lost 0 bases and the J gene lost 0 bases, with 11 bases spanning the gap. CDR1 MGHRA and CDR2 YSYEKL come from the germline V gene. CDR3 length: 16 amino acids. The CDR3 DNA is TGCGCCAGCAGCCAAGAGGGGGGTCTTATGAACACTGAAGCTTTCTTT. This sequence encodes CASSQEGGLMNTEAFF.

This sequence joins TRBV18 and TRBJ1-1; no clear D. CDR1 and CDR2 (germline): KGHSH, LQKENI. V was cut by 0 bases and J by 3 bases, with 5 bases left in between. CDR3 length: 13 residues. The CDR3 loop reads CASSPPFHTEAFF. As DNA, the CDR3 is TGTGCCAGCTCACCACCCTTCCACACTGAAGCTTTCTTT.

The chain is built from TRBV7-8 and TRBJ2-7; perhaps TRBD2 as D (6 bases). V was pared by 1 base and J by 10 bases, with 17 bases between. The CDR3 runs to 14 residues. Germline V gene lookup returns CDR1 SGHVS and CDR2 FQNEAQ. This CDR3 reads CASSLGTSGTLQYF. The CDR3 nucleotides read TGTGCCAGCAGCTTAGGTACATCCGGGACTTTACAGTACTTC. The full variable domain, in which reference TRBV7-8 and TRBJ2-7 provide the parts outside the CDR3, is GAGVSQSPRYKVAKRGQDVALRCDPISGHVSLFWYQQALGQGPEFLTYFQNEAQLDKSGLPSDRFFAERPEGSVSTLKIQRTQQEDSAVYLCASSLGTSGTLQYFGPGTRLTVT.

The gene calls are TRBV6-5 and TRBJ1-5; D is undetermined. This CDR3 is 15 amino acids long. CDR1 and CDR2 from the germline V gene are MNHEY and SVGAGI. The V end lost 6 bases, the J end lost 6 bases, and 18 bases lay between the germline ends. CDR3 residues: CASRIREGLGQPQHF. The CDR3 region has the DNA TGTGCCAGCAGAATAAGGGAGGGTTTGGGTCAGCCCCAGCATTTT.

The V call is TRBV6-5, the J call TRBJ2-1; 8 positions agree with TRBD2. The CDR3 runs to 16 residues. Trimming at V came to 0 bases and at J to 6 bases, leaving 7 bases not matched to a gene. Per germline, CDR1 MNHEY and CDR2 SVGAGI. The CDR3 loop reads CASSYSTGTSSNEQFF. The DNA of the CDR3 is TGTGCCAGCAGTTACTCCACCGGGACTAGTAGCAATGAGCAGTTCTTC.

The J gene is TRBJ2-7, the V gene TRBV30; D may be TRBD1 (5 bases). The germline gives CDR1 GTSNPN, CDR2 SVGIG (reference sequence). Trimming took off 5 bases at V and 10 bases at J, with 21 bases between the two ends. The CDR3 runs to 13 residues. CDR3 in amino acids: CAWGRQQGPGQYF. The CDR3 region has the DNA TGTGCCTGGGGAAGACAGCAGGGCCCCGGACAGTACTTC.

The chain couples TRBV7-8 to TRBJ1-3; D may be TRBD1 (5 bases). V was clipped by 11 bases and J by 4 bases, with 18 bases between them. The CDR3 has 14 amino acids. Germline V CDR1 and CDR2: SGHVS, FQNEAQ. CDR3 sequence: CAAGGPWAGNTIYF. The CDR3 coding sequence is TGTGCCGCTGGGGGTCCTTGGGCGGGAAACACCATATATTTT.